The rows below give T cell receptor beta chains drawn from one sample of a study of blood T cell repertoires in COVID-19. Profiling relied on immunoSEQ multiplex PCR, and the TCRdb table lists in-frame clones only, not all of them. In the table there are approximately 77,000 clones, around 69% of which are singletons. Specimen: peripheral blood. All receptors come from a man in his sixties or seventies with active or convalescent COVID-19. The CDR3 runs from the conserved cysteine through the conserved F or W. D genes are given only for firm matches. Rows give clone size only sometimes, using once, few, many, or a class for an expanded clone.

abundance: NA; d_gene: NA; v_gene: TRBV6-5; j_gene: TRBJ2-7; len: 15; CDR3nt: TGTGCCAGCAGTTACTCGACCGGAGGCCTTTACGAGCAGTACTTC; CDR3aa: CASSYSTGGLYEQYF
abundance: NA; d_gene: NA; v_gene: TRBV9; j_gene: TRBJ2-1; len: 15; CDR3nt: TGTGCCAGCAGCCAGGCCGCGGGCTCCTACAATGAGCAGTTCTTC; CDR3aa: CASSQAAGSYNEQFF
abundance: NA; d_gene: NA; v_gene: TRBV11-2; j_gene: TRBJ2-3; len: 15; CDR3nt: TGTGCCAGCAGCTCCTCGGGACACATCTCAGATACGCAGTATTTT; CDR3aa: CASSSSGHISDTQYF
abundance: NA; d_gene: NA; v_gene: TRBV19; j_gene: TRBJ2-5; len: 13; CDR3nt: TGTGCCAGTAGTAACCAGGGTGCAGAGACCCAGTACTTC; CDR3aa: CASSNQGAETQYF
abundance: NA; d_gene: NA; v_gene: TRBV10-1; j_gene: TRBJ2-1; len: 14; CDR3nt: TGCGCCAGCAGACAGGATAGGGTGAACAATGAGCAGTTCTTC; CDR3aa: CASRQDRVNNEQFF
abundance: NA; d_gene: TRBD1; v_gene: TRBV4-1; j_gene: TRBJ1-6; len: 18; CDR3nt: TGCGCCAGCAGCCTAAGACAGGGCGAGGGTTCCTATAATTCACCCCTCCACTTT; CDR3aa: CASSLRQGEGSYNSPLHF
abundance: NA; d_gene: TRBD1; v_gene: TRBV30; j_gene: TRBJ2-1; len: 15; CDR3nt: TGTGCCTGGAGGTCAAAGGGGGCCCCCTACAATGAGCAGTTCTTC; CDR3aa: CAWRSKGAPYNEQFF
abundance: NA; d_gene: NA; v_gene: TRBV24-1; j_gene: TRBJ1-2; len: 14; CDR3nt: TGTGCCACCAGTGATCCCCCCCACAGTTCTGGCTACACCTTC; CDR3aa: CATSDPPHSSGYTF
abundance: once; d_gene: NA; v_gene: TRBV11-3; j_gene: TRBJ1-2; len: 19; CDR3nt: TGTGCCAGCAGCTTAGATGGAGTTTATCGGACAGACAGAATGAATGGCTACACCTTC; CDR3aa: CASSLDGVYRTDRMNGYTF
abundance: NA; d_gene: NA; v_gene: TRBV7-9; j_gene: TRBJ1-4; len: 15; CDR3nt: TGTGCCAGCAGCTTAAGTAACAGGGCATATGAAAAACTGTTTTTT; CDR3aa: CASSLSNRAYEKLFF
abundance: NA; d_gene: NA; v_gene: TRBV27; j_gene: TRBJ2-7; len: 15; CDR3nt: TGTGCCGTTTGCCCTAAGGGAGGAGGGCAAAGCGAGCAGTACTTC; CDR3aa: CAVCPKGGGQSEQYF
abundance: NA; d_gene: NA; v_gene: TRBV5-1; j_gene: TRBJ1-5; len: 16; CDR3nt: TGCGCCAGCAGCCAAAGCCCCACGGGGGGAAATCAGCCCCAGCATTTT; CDR3aa: CASSQSPTGGNQPQHF
abundance: NA; d_gene: TRBD1; v_gene: TRBV27; j_gene: TRBJ2-1; len: 15; CDR3nt: TGTGCCAGCAGCGGACAGGGACCCTCCTACAATGAGCAGTTCTTC; CDR3aa: CASSGQGPSYNEQFF
abundance: NA; d_gene: TRBD2; v_gene: TRBV2; j_gene: TRBJ2-2; len: 14; CDR3nt: TGTGCCAGCAGGAGGACTAGCAGCACCGGGGAGCTGTTTTTT; CDR3aa: CASRRTSSTGELFF
abundance: NA; d_gene: TRBD1; v_gene: TRBV15; j_gene: TRBJ2-3; len: 15; CDR3nt: TGTGCCACCAGCAGTGGGACAGGGCACACAGATACGCAGTATTTT; CDR3aa: CATSSGTGHTDTQYF
abundance: NA; d_gene: NA; v_gene: TRBV28; j_gene: TRBJ2-1; len: 11; CDR3nt: TGTGCCAGCAGTTTAGTAAATGAGCAGTTCTTC; CDR3aa: CASSLVNEQFF
abundance: NA; d_gene: NA; v_gene: TRBV6-4; j_gene: TRBJ1-1; len: 13; CDR3nt: TGTGCCAGCAGACAGGGCGAGTACACTGAAGCTTTCTTT; CDR3aa: CASRQGEYTEAFF
abundance: NA; d_gene: TRBD2; v_gene: TRBV5-1; j_gene: TRBJ2-5; len: 15; CDR3nt: TGCGCCAGCAGCTCACTAGCGGGGGCTCAAGAGACCCAGTACTTC; CDR3aa: CASSSLAGAQETQYF
abundance: NA; d_gene: NA; v_gene: TRBV19; j_gene: TRBJ1-3; len: 13; CDR3nt: TGTGCCAGTACGGGGGACTCTGGAAACACCATATATTTT; CDR3aa: CASTGDSGNTIYF
abundance: NA; d_gene: NA; v_gene: TRBV5-6; j_gene: TRBJ1-3; len: 11; CDR3nt: TGTGCCAGCGGACTGCGAAACACCATATATTTT; CDR3aa: CASGLRNTIYF
abundance: NA; d_gene: TRBD2; v_gene: TRBV10-1; j_gene: TRBJ2-1; len: 14; CDR3nt: TGCGCCAGCAGCAGCGGGGGCCCGGGAAATGAGCAGTTCTTC; CDR3aa: CASSSGGPGNEQFF
abundance: NA; d_gene: TRBD2; v_gene: TRBV11-2; j_gene: TRBJ2-7; len: 15; CDR3nt: TGTGCCAGCAGCTTTGACCCGGGACTAGCGTACGAGCAGTACTTC; CDR3aa: CASSFDPGLAYEQYF
abundance: NA; d_gene: NA; v_gene: TRBV29-1; j_gene: TRBJ2-3; len: 13; CDR3nt: TGCAGCGTTGATCCTAGCTTCACAGATACGCAGTATTTT; CDR3aa: CSVDPSFTDTQYF
abundance: NA; d_gene: NA; v_gene: TRBV5-1; j_gene: TRBJ2-7; len: 14; CDR3nt: TGCGCCAGCAGCTTGGTTGCGGGGATCAACGAGCAGTACTTC; CDR3aa: CASSLVAGINEQYF
abundance: NA; d_gene: NA; v_gene: TRBV12-3/TRBV12-4; j_gene: TRBJ1-6; len: 13; CDR3nt: TGTGCCAGCAGTGCACAGGAAAATTCACCCCTCCACTTT; CDR3aa: CASSAQENSPLHF
abundance: few; d_gene: TRBD2; v_gene: TRBV3-1/TRBV3-2; j_gene: TRBJ2-1; len: 15; CDR3nt: TGTGCCAGCAGCCCCGGGACTAGCAGCCACAATGAGCAGTTCTTC; CDR3aa: CASSPGTSSHNEQFF
abundance: NA; d_gene: TRBD2; v_gene: TRBV10-3; j_gene: TRBJ2-3; len: 15; CDR3nt: TGTGCCATTAAAACTAGCGGGGGTACCACAGATACGCAGTATTTT; CDR3aa: CAIKTSGGTTDTQYF
abundance: NA; d_gene: NA; v_gene: TRBV19; j_gene: TRBJ1-5; len: 17; CDR3nt: TGTGCCAGTAGTATCCCCAGGACAGCGCTTAGCAATCAGCCCCAGCATTTT; CDR3aa: CASSIPRTALSNQPQHF